The sequence of this T cell receptor (beta chain) was determined in a study of cytomegalovirus exposure and HLA in healthy donors. General study findings and limits: While the bulk of TCR sequences proved rare, some public TCRs turned up in many donors.

PCR employed 60 Vbeta and 13 Jbeta primers. Study processing details: Later, an analysis found tens of millions of unique TCR beta chains, and 9.5 million to 12 million of these were shared. Sequenced by immunoSEQ multiplex PCR; TCRdb stores in-frame clones only, minus some. The D gene and trimming were derived from the DNA, and the V and J assignments and clone size from that table. The sample lists around 190,000 clones, more than 85% occurring once. In the case of this clone: Antigen unknown.

CDR1 SSHAT and CDR2 FNYEAQ come from the germline V gene (reference sequence). This CDR3 is built from 15 residues. V was cut by 8 bases and J by 0 bases, with 13 bases left in between. Source material: PBMCs. The sequence derives from a woman between 18 and 30 years old in good health and CMV-seronegative. The chain has TRBV7-7 and TRBJ1-4; the D gene is possibly TRBD1 (6 bases). DNA for the CDR3: TGTGCCAGCGGTCCAGGGGTTGCAACTAATGAAAAACTGTTTTTT. This translates into CASGPGVATNEKLFF. The variable domain in full, with the rest retrieved from reference TRBV7-7 and TRBJ1-4, is GAGVSQSPRYKVTKRGQDVTLRCDPISSHATLYWYQQALGQGPEFLTYFNYEAQPDKSGLPSDRFSAERPEGSISTLTIQRTEQRDSAMYRCASGPGVATNEKLFFGSGTQLSVL.